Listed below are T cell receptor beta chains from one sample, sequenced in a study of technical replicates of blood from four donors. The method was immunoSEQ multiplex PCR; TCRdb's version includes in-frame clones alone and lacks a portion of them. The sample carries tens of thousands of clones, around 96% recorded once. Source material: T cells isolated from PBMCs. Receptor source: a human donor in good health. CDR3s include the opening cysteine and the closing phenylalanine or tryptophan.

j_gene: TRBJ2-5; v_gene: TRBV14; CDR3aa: CASSQDHGFQETQYF
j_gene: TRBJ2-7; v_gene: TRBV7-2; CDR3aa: CASSPGGYSYEQYF
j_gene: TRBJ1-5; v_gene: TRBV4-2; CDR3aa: CASSQEWDRANQPQHF
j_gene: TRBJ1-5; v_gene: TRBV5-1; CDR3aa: CASSLLGARNQPQHF
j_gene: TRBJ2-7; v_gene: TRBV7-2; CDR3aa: CASSFARSLSYEQYF
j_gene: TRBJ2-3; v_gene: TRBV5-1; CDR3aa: CASSLSWRRTRVQYF
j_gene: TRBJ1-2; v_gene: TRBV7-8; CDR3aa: CASSLAGGKDGYTF
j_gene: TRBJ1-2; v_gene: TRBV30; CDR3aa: CAGTHPNYGYTF
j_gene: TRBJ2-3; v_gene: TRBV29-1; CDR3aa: CSVERPGTDTQYF
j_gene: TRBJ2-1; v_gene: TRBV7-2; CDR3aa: CASSLVQGKNEQFF
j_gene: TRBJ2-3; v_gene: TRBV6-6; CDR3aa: CASSWGSFTDTQYF
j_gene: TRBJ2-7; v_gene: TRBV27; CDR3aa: CASSFGLAADEQYF
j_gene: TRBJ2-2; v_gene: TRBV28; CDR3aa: CASGVGVAWTGELFF